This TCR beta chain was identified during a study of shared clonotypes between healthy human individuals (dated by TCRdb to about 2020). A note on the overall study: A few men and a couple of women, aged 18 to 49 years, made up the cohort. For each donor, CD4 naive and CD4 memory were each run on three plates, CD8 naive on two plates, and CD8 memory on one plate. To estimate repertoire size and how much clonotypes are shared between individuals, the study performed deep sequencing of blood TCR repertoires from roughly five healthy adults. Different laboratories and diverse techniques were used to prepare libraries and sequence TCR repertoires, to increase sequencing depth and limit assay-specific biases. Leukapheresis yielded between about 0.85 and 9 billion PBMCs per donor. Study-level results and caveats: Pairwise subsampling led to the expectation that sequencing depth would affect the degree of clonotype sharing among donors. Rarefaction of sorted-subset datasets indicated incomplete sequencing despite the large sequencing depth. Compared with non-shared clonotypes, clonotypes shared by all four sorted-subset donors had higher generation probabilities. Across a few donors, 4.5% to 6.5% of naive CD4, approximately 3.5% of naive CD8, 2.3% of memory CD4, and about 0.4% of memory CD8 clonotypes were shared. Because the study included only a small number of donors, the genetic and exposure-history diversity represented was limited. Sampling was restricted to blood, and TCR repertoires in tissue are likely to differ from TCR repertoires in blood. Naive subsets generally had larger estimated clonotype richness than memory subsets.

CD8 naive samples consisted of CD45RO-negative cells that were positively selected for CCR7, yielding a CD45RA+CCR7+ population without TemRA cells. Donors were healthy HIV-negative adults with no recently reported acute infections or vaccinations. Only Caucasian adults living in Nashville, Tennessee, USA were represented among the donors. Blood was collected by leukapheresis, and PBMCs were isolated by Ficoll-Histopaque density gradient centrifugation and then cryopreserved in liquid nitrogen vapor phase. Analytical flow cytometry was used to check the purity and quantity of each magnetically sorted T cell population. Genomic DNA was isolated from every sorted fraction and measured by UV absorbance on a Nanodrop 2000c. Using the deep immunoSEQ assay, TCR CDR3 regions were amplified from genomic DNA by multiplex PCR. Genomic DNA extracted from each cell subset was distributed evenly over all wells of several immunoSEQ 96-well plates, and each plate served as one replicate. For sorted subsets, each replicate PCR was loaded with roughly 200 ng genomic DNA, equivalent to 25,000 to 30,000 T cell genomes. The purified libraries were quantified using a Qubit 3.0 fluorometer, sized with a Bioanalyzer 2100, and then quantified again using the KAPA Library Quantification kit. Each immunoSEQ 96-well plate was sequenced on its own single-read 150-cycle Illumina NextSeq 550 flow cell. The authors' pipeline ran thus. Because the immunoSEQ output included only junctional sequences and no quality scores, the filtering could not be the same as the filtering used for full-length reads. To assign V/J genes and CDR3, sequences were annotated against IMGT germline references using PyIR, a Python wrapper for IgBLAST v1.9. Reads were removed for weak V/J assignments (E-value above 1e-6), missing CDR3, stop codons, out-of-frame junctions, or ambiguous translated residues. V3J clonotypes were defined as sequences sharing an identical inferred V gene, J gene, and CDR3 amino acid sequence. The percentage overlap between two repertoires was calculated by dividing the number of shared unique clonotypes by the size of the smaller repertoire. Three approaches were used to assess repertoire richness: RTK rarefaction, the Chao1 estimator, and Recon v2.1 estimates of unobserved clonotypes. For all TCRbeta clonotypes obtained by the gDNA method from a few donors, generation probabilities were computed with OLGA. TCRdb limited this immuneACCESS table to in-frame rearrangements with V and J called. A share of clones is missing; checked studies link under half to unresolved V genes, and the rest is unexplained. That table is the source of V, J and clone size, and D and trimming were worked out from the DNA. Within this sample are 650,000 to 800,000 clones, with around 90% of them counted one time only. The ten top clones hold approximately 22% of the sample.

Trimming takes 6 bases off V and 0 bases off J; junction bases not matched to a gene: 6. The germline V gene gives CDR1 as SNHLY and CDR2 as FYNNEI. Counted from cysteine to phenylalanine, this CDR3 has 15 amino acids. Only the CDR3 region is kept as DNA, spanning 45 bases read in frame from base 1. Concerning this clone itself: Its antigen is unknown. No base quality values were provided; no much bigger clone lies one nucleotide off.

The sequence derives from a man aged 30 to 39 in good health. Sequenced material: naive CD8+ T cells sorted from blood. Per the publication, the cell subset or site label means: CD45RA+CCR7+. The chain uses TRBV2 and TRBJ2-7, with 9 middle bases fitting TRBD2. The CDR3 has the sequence CASREGLASSYEQYF. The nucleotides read TGTGCCAGCAGGGAGGGACTAGCTAGCTCCTACGAGCAGTACTTC.